The T cell receptor (beta chain) under discussion was sequenced for a study of blood T cell repertoires in COVID-19. In the original processing: Nucleated cell counts were estimated from reference gene primer amplification. TCRdb's table, derived via immunoSEQ multiplex PCR, lists solely in-frame clones and lacks some. That table gives V, J and clone size, and the DNA gave D and trimming. Altogether fewer than 300,000 clones are present, about four fifths being singletons, with the ten largest covering over 1.1%. The clonotype originates from a human donor with COVID-19, enrolled during active disease. The donor label of this sample is uncertain. What was sequenced was peripheral blood.

Written as DNA, the CDR3 is TGTGCCAGCAGCGTAACTAGCGGAAGGAACACCGGGGAGCTGTTTTTT. Amino acids: CASSVTSGRNTGELFF. V usage is TRBV9 and J usage is TRBJ2-2; 8 bases align to TRBD2. The CDR3 extends over 16 amino acids. J was trimmed by 1 base and V by 1 base; bases with no gene match: 3. Germline CDR1 reads SGDLS; CDR2 reads YYNGEE.